What follows are 24 T cell receptor beta chains derived from one specimen sequenced in a study of PD-1 blockade in mismatch repair-deficient tumors (dated by TCRdb to 2016 to 2017). The library came from the immunoSEQ multiplex PCR assay. TCRdb took this table from immuneACCESS and kept in-frame rearrangements with V and J called. Such tables lack part of the clones; where checked against another copy, unresolved V genes explain under half of the gap, and the rest is unexplained. The sample table records about 34,000 clones; 65% to 85% of these occur just once. Clones ranked in the top ten supply roughly 3.5% of the sample. This material consisted of PBMCs, taken 6 to 7 weeks after starting pembrolizumab. The source is an adult with mismatch repair-deficient cancer.

The CDR3 spells CASSRTLPGTGGTEAFF. CDR3 coding DNA: TGTGCCAGCAGCCGGACCCTTCCCGGGACAGGGGGTACTGAAGCTTTCTTT. The chain is built from TRBV11-2 and TRBJ1-1; 11 bases align to TRBD1. The V gene's germline CDR1 is SGHAT and CDR2 FQNNGV. J gave up 5 bases and V 5 bases, and 13 bases lay outside the gene matches. The CDR3 has 17 residues.

This sequence joins TRBV11-3 and TRBJ2-3; 7 bases map to TRBD2. Germline CDR1 is SGHNT and CDR2 is YENEEA. V was clipped by 5 bases and J by 5 bases; unmatched bases: 4. CDR3 length: 13 residues. The CDR3 DNA sequence: TGTGCCAGCAGCCGGACTAGTATAGATACGCAGTATTTT. Its protein product is CASSRTSIDTQYF.

This clone was detected a few times. The gene calls are TRBV9 and TRBJ1-2, with 8 bases lining up with TRBD1. The germline gives CDR1 SGDLS, CDR2 YYNGEE. The CDR3 spans 14 residues. The V segment lost 3 bases and the J segment 4 bases; nucleotides outside the gene matches: 5. Here the CDR3 DNA reads TGTGCCAGCAGCGCCCCTGGACAGGGCTATGGCTACACCTTC. This sequence encodes CASSAPGQGYGYTF.

The chain uses TRBV5-1 and TRBJ2-2; D is possibly TRBD2 (6 bases). The germline V and J ends were trimmed by 4 bases and 0 bases, with 10 bases remaining between them. CDR1 and CDR2 from the germline V gene are SGHRS and YFSETQ. This CDR3 has 15 residues. The CDR3 bases are TGCGCCAGCAGCCCTCGACTAGCGAACACCGGGGAGCTGTTTTTT. Translation: CASSPRLANTGELFF.

This chain joins TRBV28 and TRBJ2-3; D unclear. The CDR3 runs to 13 residues. Trimming removed 5 bases from V and 3 bases from J, with 9 bases in between. Germline V gene sequence: CDR1 MDHEN, CDR2 SYDVKM. The CDR3 region has the DNA TGTGCCAGCAGTCCTAGAAGGACAGATACGCAGTATTTT. It codes for CASSPRRTDTQYF.

The chain combines TRBV11-3 with TRBJ2-7; TRBD2 matches at 7 bases. There are 14 residues in the CDR3. Germline-derived CDR1 and CDR2 are SGHNT and YENEEA. V trimming: 0 bases; J trimming: 2 bases; junction bases outside the gene matches: 1. CDR3 nucleotides: TGTGCCAGCAGCTTAGAACGGGGGGCCTACGAGCAGTACTTC. Its protein product is CASSLERGAYEQYF.

V usage is TRBV9 and J usage is TRBJ2-1, with D tentatively TRBD2 (6 bases). Germline V gene data show CDR1 as SGDLS and CDR2 as YYNGEE. This CDR3 has 15 amino acids. V was clipped by 2 bases and J by 2 bases, with 11 bases between them. This CDR3 reads CASSVGGGTYNEQFF. The CDR3 nucleotides are TGTGCCAGCAGCGTGGGGGGAGGAACCTACAATGAGCAGTTCTTC.

There are a few counts of this clone. This chain joins TRBV5-1 and TRBJ1-6; the D is unclear. Germline lookup yields CDR1 SGHRS and CDR2 YFSETQ. Trimming removed 5 bases at V and 1 base at J, with 13 bases between. This CDR3 is 16 amino acids long. This CDR3 reads CASRTWGESYNSPLHF. Written as DNA, the CDR3 is TGCGCCAGCAGGACCTGGGGAGAGTCCTATAATTCACCCCTCCACTTT.

The chain recombines TRBV5-4 with TRBJ2-5, with a tentative D call TRBD2 (6 bases). The germline CDR1 and CDR2 sequences are SGHNT and YYREEE (reference sequence). The V gene lost 1 base and the J gene lost 5 bases, with 15 bases spanning the gap. This CDR3 spans 15 amino acids. CDR3: CASSLRAEGGETQYF. CDR3 sequence (DNA): TGTGCCAGCAGCTTGCGAGCGGAGGGCGGGGAGACCCAGTACTTC.

V is TRBV27 and J is TRBJ2-7; 16 bases fit TRBD2. CDR1 MNHEY and CDR2 SMNVEV come from the germline V gene (reference sequence). The CDR3 loop spans 17 amino acids. The junction had 9 bases not matched to a gene; V was cut back by 3 bases and J by 7 bases. CDR3 amino acids: CASSFTGLAGGPGEQYF. The DNA of the CDR3 is TGTGCCAGCAGTTTCACGGGACTAGCGGGAGGGCCGGGGGAGCAGTACTTC.

V is TRBV7-3 and J is TRBJ2-7, with a weak D call TRBD1 (6 bases). Germline CDR1 SGHTA, CDR2 FQGTGA. Trimming removed 6 bases at V and 10 bases at J, with 13 bases between. The CDR3 has 11 amino acids. Here the CDR3 reads CASSDGTLQYF. The CDR3 region has the DNA TGTGCCAGCAGTGACGGGACACTCCAGTACTTC.

This clone was detected only a few times. As DNA, the CDR3 is TGTGCCAGCAGCGTAATGGGGGGACAGGAAGGGTATGGCTACACCTTC. It yields the protein CASSVMGGQEGYGYTF. The chain is built from TRBV9 and TRBJ1-2; 8 positions agree with TRBD1. The CDR3 is made up of 16 amino acids. Germline lookup yields CDR1 SGDLS and CDR2 YYNGEE. Germline trimming cut 1 base from V and 5 bases from J; bases unmatched to any gene: 10.

V gene TRBV2 combines with J gene TRBJ1-4; 9 bases fit TRBD1. CDR3 length: 15 amino acids. Germline CDR1 and CDR2: SNHLY and FYNNEI. V was clipped by 5 bases and J by 8 bases; unmatched bases: 9. CDR3 sequence reads: CASSIPGTGLEKLFF. CDR3 bases: TGTGCCAGCAGTATTCCCGGGACAGGGTTAGAAAAACTGTTTTTT.

The rearrangement uses TRBV25-1 and TRBJ2-3; maybe TRBD2 (5 bases). Germline V gene data show CDR1 as MGHDK and CDR2 as SYGVNS. The CDR3 spans 13 residues. Trimming pared 7 bases from V and 3 bases from J, leaving 11 bases between. Here the CDR3 reads CASNLRGTDTQYF. The DNA of the CDR3 is TGTGCCAGCAATCTGAGAGGGACAGATACGCAGTATTTT. The complete variable domain, with remaining parts taken from reference TRBV25-1 and TRBJ2-3, reads EADIYQTPRYLVIGTGKKITLECSQTMGHDKMYWYQQDPGMELHLIHYSYGVNSTEKGDLSSESTVSRIRTEHFPLTLESARPSHTSQYLCASNLRGTDTQYFGPGTRLTVL.

The chain links TRBV18 to TRBJ1-5; D gene uncertain. There are 14 residues in the CDR3. V was trimmed by 5 bases and J by 3 bases, leaving 11 bases between them. In germline, CDR1 is KGHSH, CDR2 LQKENI. CDR3 DNA: TGTGCCAGCTCAGGAGGGTTCGCCAATCAGCCCCAGCATTTT. Protein sequence: CASSGGFANQPQHF.

The chain couples TRBV5-1 to TRBJ2-5, with 7 nucleotides matching TRBD1. The J call may not be correct, given that the DNA end is closer to TRBJ2-7. Germline CDR1 SGHRS, CDR2 YFSETQ. The CDR3 length is 16 residues. The CDR3: CASSLVTGDKSYEQYF. In DNA, the CDR3 is TGCGCCAGCAGCTTGGTCACAGGGGATAAGTCCTACGAGCAGTACTTC.

The rearrangement joins TRBV5-1 to TRBJ2-1, with D possibly matching TRBD2 (5 bases). Germline V gives CDR1 SGHRS, CDR2 YFSETQ. This CDR3 region has 13 residues. V was shortened by 1 base and J by 3 bases, with 5 bases between the two germline ends. The DNA of the CDR3 is TGCGCCAGCAGCTTGACTAGCTACAATGAGCAGTTCTTC. Encoded protein: CASSLTSYNEQFF.

The rearrangement joins TRBV7-9 to TRBJ2-1, with D possibly being TRBD1 (6 bases). Germline CDR1 is SEHNR and CDR2 is FQNEAQ (reference sequence). V gave up 5 bases and J gave up 4 bases, with 12 bases separating them. The CDR3 is 14 amino acids. CDR3 residues: CASSPGVGYNEQFF. As DNA, the CDR3 is TGTGCCAGCAGCCCAGGGGTAGGGTACAATGAGCAGTTCTTC.

This clone was seen a few times. The chain has TRBV30 and TRBJ2-5, with 8 bases matching TRBD1. The CDR3 runs 14 residues. Trimming removed 3 bases from V and 3 bases from J; junction bases left unmatched: 6. The germline gives CDR1 GTSNPN, CDR2 SVGIG (reference sequence). The CDR3 sequence: CAWSVRQGKETQYF. The CDR3 DNA reads TGTGCCTGGAGCGTACGACAGGGGAAAGAGACCCAGTACTTC.

The rearrangement joins TRBV23-1 to TRBJ2-3; D unresolved. TRBV23-1 is classed as an ORF, of uncertain function. Trimming left V 6 bases short and J 4 bases short, with 5 bases between. This CDR3 comprises 11 residues. The CDR3 sequence is CASRRSDTQYF. CDR3 in DNA: TGCGCCAGCAGGCGTTCAGATACGCAGTATTTT.

The chain has TRBV6-1 and TRBJ1-1; 8 bases are shared with TRBD1. CDR3 length: 14 residues. V was clipped by 7 bases and J by 3 bases; unmatched bases: 7. CDR1 and CDR2 from the germline V gene are MNHNS and SASEGT. Written as DNA, the CDR3 is TGTGCCAGCAACAGCATGGACAGGGACACTGAAGCTTTCTTT. It yields the protein CASNSMDRDTEAFF.

The CDR3 protein is CASSLRGDGNEKLFF. For the CDR3, the DNA is TGTGCCAGCAGCTTACGCGGGGACGGTAATGAAAAACTGTTTTTT. This sequence joins TRBV7-2 and TRBJ1-4, with D possibly TRBD1 on 5 matching bases. The CDR3 extends over 15 amino acids. Per the germline V gene, CDR1 is SGHTA and CDR2 is FQGNSA. Trimming pared 2 bases from V and 4 bases from J, leaving 11 bases between.

The table lists this clone with a few counts. CDR3 DNA sequence: TGTGCCAGCACCCTAGGGGACAGCTACTCCTACGAGCAGTACTTC. It translates to CASTLGDSYSYEQYF. The V call is TRBV28, the J call TRBJ2-7, with 7 bases aligning to TRBD1. This CDR3 region has 15 residues. J gave up 0 bases and V 7 bases, and 9 bases lay outside the gene matches. The V gene's germline CDR1 is MDHEN and CDR2 SYDVKM. The complete variable domain, with remaining parts taken from reference TRBV28 and TRBJ2-7, reads DVKVTQSSRYLVKRTGEKVFLECVQDMDHENMFWYRQDPGLGLRLIYFSYDVKMKEKGDIPEGYSVSREKKERFSLILESASTNQTSMYLCASTLGDSYSYEQYFGPGTRLTVT.

In this sample, this clone turned up once. V is TRBV28 and J is TRBJ1-1; D perhaps matches TRBD1 (5 bases). V shed 6 bases and J shed 2 bases, with 10 bases lying between them. The germline CDR1 and CDR2 sequences are MDHEN and SYDVKM. The CDR3 totals 13 residues. CDR3 DNA: TGTGCCAGCAGCCCAGGGTTTAACACTGAAGCTTTCTTT. Protein: CASSPGFNTEAFF.